One and the same sample provided the 5 T cell receptor beta chains below, sequenced in a study of blood T cell repertoires in COVID-19. Assay: immunoSEQ multiplex PCR; the TCRdb copy retains only in-frame clones and omits some. The sample records 250,000 to 350,000 clones, roughly nine tenths being singletons. Sequencing input: PBMCs or T cells enriched from blood (not recorded which). The receptors here all came from a woman in her thirties who had recovered from COVID-19.

The table lists this clone with a few counts. The rearrangement joins TRBV21-1 to TRBJ2-7; no check of the table's D call, TRBD2, against the DNA was made. TRBV21-1 is recorded as a pseudogene. CDR3 length equals 17 residues. The chain's CDR3 is CASSKVWRDSRYPEQYF. CDR3 bases: TGTGCCAGCAGCAAAGTCTGGCGGGACTCTCGATACCCCGAGCAGTACTTC.

The chain recombines TRBV9 with TRBJ1-3; TRBD1 aligns across 7 bases. The ends lost 4 bases at V and 4 bases at J; junction bases unmatched: 8. CDR3 length equals 15 residues. The germline V gene has CDR1 SGDLS and CDR2 YYNGEE. The CDR3 region has the DNA TGTGCCAGCAGCCCACAGACAGGGTTCGGAAACACCATATATTTT. Amino acids: CASSPQTGFGNTIYF.

V gene TRBV27 combines with J gene TRBJ1-2; the D gene is possibly TRBD1 (6 bases). The CDR3 loop spans 14 amino acids. The V and J ends lost 4 bases and 6 bases respectively, with 15 bases between them. Germline-derived CDR1 and CDR2 are MNHEY and SMNVEV (reference sequence). The DNA for the CDR3 is TGTGCCAGCAGTTCCAGGGGCAGGTGGAATGGCTACACCTTC. Translated, it gives CASSSRGRWNGYTF.

This chain joins TRBV7-3 and TRBJ2-3; 11 bases are shared with TRBD2. The V gene's germline CDR1 is SGHTA and CDR2 FQGTGA. This CDR3 comprises 15 residues. The V and J ends lost 5 bases and 7 bases, in that order; junction bases with no gene match: 8. CDR3 sequence reads: CASSQLAGVLNTQYF. CDR3 nucleotides: TGTGCCAGCAGCCAACTAGCGGGAGTATTGAATACGCAGTATTTT.

The V and J genes are TRBV30 and TRBJ2-7; TRBD2 aligns across 8 bases. V shed 0 bases and J 2 bases; nucleotides not matched to a gene: 9. The CDR3 consists of 16 residues. Germline CDR1 and CDR2: GTSNPN and SVGIG (reference sequence). This chain's CDR3 is CAWSVKRGGKTYEQYF. In nucleotides, the CDR3 is TGTGCCTGGAGTGTAAAACGGGGGGGGAAGACCTACGAGCAGTACTTC.